This TCR beta chain was captured in a study of blood T cell repertoires in COVID-19. For the study at large: Acute and convalescent COVID-19 samples came from the United States, Italy and Spain. Sample material is recorded as cDNA or gDNA derived from T cells, B-cell-depleted T cells, or PBMCs.

How the authors handled the data: Quantification of nucleated cells was approximated via reference gene primer amplification. Profiled with immunoSEQ multiplex PCR; TCRdb holds only in-frame clones, not every one. V and J calls and clone size are copied from that table; D and trimming were computed from the DNA. Of thousands of clones in the sample, roughly 82% were seen once. The CDR3 extends over 14 amino acids. Trimming took 0 bases from V and 3 from J, leaving 9 bases between them. CDR1 is SGHVS and CDR2 is FQNEAQ in the germline V gene. The chain has TRBV7-8 and TRBJ2-7; tentative D call: TRBD1 (5 bases). The TCR was taken from a woman aged 55-70 years with active COVID-19. Sequenced material: peripheral blood. CDR3 nucleotide sequence: TGTGCCAGCAGCTTAGCCGGCAGGGACTACGAGCAGTACTTC. Translating gives CASSLAGRDYEQYF.